The 30 T cell receptor beta chains listed next were all sequenced from one sample in a study of cytomegalovirus exposure and HLA in healthy donors. The assay was immunoSEQ multiplex PCR, and TCRdb's table has in-frame clones only and misses some. Of hundreds of thousands of clones listed, less than 90% are singletons. Material: PBMCs. These receptors were taken from a man younger than 30 in good health and CMV-seropositive.

This clone was seen a handful of times. The V call is TRBV15, the J call TRBJ2-1, with a weak D call TRBD2 (5 bases). Trimming took off 0 bases at V and 3 bases at J, with 15 bases between the two ends. The CDR3 has 17 amino acids. The germline gives CDR1 LNHNV, CDR2 YYDKDF (reference sequence). This CDR3 reads CATSRDPSGAFYNEQFF. The CDR3 nucleotides read TGTGCCACCAGCAGAGATCCGAGCGGAGCCTTCTACAATGAGCAGTTCTTC.

The J gene is TRBJ2-7, the V gene TRBV7-2; the D call may be TRBD1 or TRBD2 (5 bases each). The CDR3 is made up of 14 amino acids. V was trimmed by 4 bases and J by 3 bases, leaving 13 bases between them. The germline V gene has CDR1 SGHTA and CDR2 FQGNSA. This chain's CDR3 is CASSYTRDLYEQYF. CDR3 DNA sequence: TGTGCCAGCAGCTACACCCGGGACCTCTACGAGCAGTACTTC.

The genes are TRBV7-6 and TRBJ2-7, with D hard to call. The CDR3 is 12 residues long. Per the germline V gene, CDR1 is SGHVS and CDR2 is FNYEAQ. Between the trimmed V and J ends, which lost 4 bases and 3 bases, there was a span of 7 bases. CDR3 protein: CASSSNLYEQYF. The CDR3 DNA follows: TGTGCCAGCAGCTCTAACCTCTACGAGCAGTACTTC.

The V and J genes are TRBV18 and TRBJ2-5; D gene uncertain. Trimming removed 3 bases from V and 5 bases from J, with 13 bases in between. CDR3 length: 14 amino acids. Germline V gene lookup returns CDR1 KGHSH and CDR2 LQKENI. The CDR3 bases are TGTGCCAGCTCACCTCAACGGATGATGGAGACCCAGTACTTC. Protein product: CASSPQRMMETQYF.

The chain uses TRBV2 and TRBJ1-1; D gene ambiguous. V lost 4 bases and J 4 bases, leaving 10 bases between the germline ends. The CDR3 consists of 13 residues. The V gene's germline CDR1 is SNHLY and CDR2 FYNNEI. CDR3 nucleotides: TGTGCCAGCAGTGGTGGCAGGAGCACTGAAGCTTTCTTT. Its translation is CASSGGRSTEAFF.

This clone was seen many times. The V gene is TRBV5-4, the J gene TRBJ2-3; 8 bases match TRBD1. Germline assignment: CDR1 SGHNT and CDR2 YYREEE (reference sequence). Trimming cost V 3 bases and J 6 bases; bases outside gene matches: 12. This CDR3 contains 16 residues. The CDR3 DNA reads TGTGCCAGCAGCTCCCGGACAGGGCCGTACAGGGATACGCAGTATTTT. It codes for CASSSRTGPYRDTQYF.

V usage is TRBV5-1 and J usage is TRBJ1-2; 7 bases line up with TRBD1. V shed 5 bases and J 4 bases; nucleotides not matched to a gene: 14. This CDR3 region has 16 residues. Looked up from germline, CDR1 is SGHRS and CDR2 is YFSETQ. CDR3 coding DNA: TGCGCCAGCAGTTTAGCCGTTATGACAGGGTCCTATGGCTACACCTTC. It is translated as CASSLAVMTGSYGYTF.

The chain links TRBV5-1 to TRBJ2-3; no definite D call. The germline V and J ends were trimmed by 4 bases and 2 bases, with 17 bases remaining between them. CDR3 length: 16 amino acids. The germline V gene has CDR1 SGHRS and CDR2 YFSETQ. The CDR3 loop reads CASSGFGNTITDTQYF. CDR3 DNA sequence: TGCGCCAGCAGCGGTTTTGGGAATACCATCACAGATACGCAGTATTTT.

This chain connects TRBV27 to TRBJ1-2; a possible D gene is TRBD1 (6 bases). Germline values: CDR1 MNHEY, CDR2 SMNVEV (reference sequence). The CDR3 is 14 residues long. Trimming removed 5 bases from V and 4 bases from J, with 14 bases in between. CDR3 amino acids: CASSGPGGAYGYTF. The DNA of the CDR3 is TGTGCCAGCAGTGGGCCTGGGGGGGCCTATGGCTACACCTTC.

There are a few counts of this clone. The CDR3 DNA reads TGTGCCAGCAGCTTATGGGATTTGAGCGGCAGGGTAGTAAATGGCTACACCTTC. Amino acids: CASSLWDLSGRVVNGYTF. The gene calls are TRBV11-2 and TRBJ1-2, with a weak D call TRBD1 (5 bases). This CDR3 contains 18 residues. Per germline, CDR1 SGHAT and CDR2 FQNNGV. V was cut by 2 bases and J by 6 bases, with 25 bases left in between.

V gene TRBV25-1 combines with J gene TRBJ2-3, with 8 nucleotides matching TRBD1. CDR3 length: 14 amino acids. The germline CDR1 and CDR2 sequences are MGHDK and SYGVNS. J was trimmed by 6 bases and V by 2 bases; bases with no gene match: 4. The DNA for the CDR3 is TGTGCCAGCAGTGAAGGACAGGGTTGGGATACGCAGTATTTT. The encoded protein is CASSEGQGWDTQYF.

V is TRBV6-5 and J is TRBJ2-1; the match to TRBD1 covers 7 bases. This CDR3 is built from 11 residues. The V segment lost 4 bases and the J segment 10 bases; nucleotides outside the gene matches: 1. Germline CDR1 reads MNHEY; CDR2 reads SVGAGI. This chain's CDR3 is CASSLGQEQFF. The CDR3 DNA follows: TGTGCCAGCAGTTTGGGACAGGAGCAGTTCTTC.

The sample holds a few counts of this clone. V gene TRBV6-5 combines with J gene TRBJ2-2; D ambiguous. V lost 6 bases and J 1 base, leaving 9 bases between the germline ends. CDR1 is MNHEY, CDR2 SVGAGI, per germline. CDR3 length: 14 amino acids. CDR3 DNA: TGTGCCAGCAGCCAGGCCCGGAACACCGGGGAGCTGTTTTTT. Amino acid sequence: CASSQARNTGELFF.

The J gene is TRBJ2-5, the V gene TRBV29-1, with TRBD1 identical over 10 bases. V was clipped by 5 bases and J by 2 bases; unmatched bases: 2. Germline CDR1 and CDR2: SQVTM and ANQGSEA. The CDR3 runs to 13 residues. CDR3 sequence (DNA): TGCAGCGTTATGGACAGGGGGCAAGAGACCCAGTACTTC. Translating gives CSVMDRGQETQYF.

This chain uses TRBV5-1 with TRBJ2-1; 10 nucleotides match TRBD1. The CDR3 loop spans 16 amino acids. After removal of 4 bases from V and 2 bases from J, the junction contained 6 bases not matched to a gene. The germline CDR1 and CDR2 sequences are SGHRS and YFSETQ. CDR3 loop: CASSRTTGGTYNEQFF. The CDR3 DNA is TGCGCCAGCAGCAGAACGACAGGGGGCACCTACAATGAGCAGTTCTTC. The whole variable domain, remainder taken from reference TRBV5-1 and TRBJ2-1, is KAGVTQTPRYLIKTRGQQVTLSCSPISGHRSVSWYQQTPGQGLQFLFEYFSETQRNKGNFPGRFSGRQFSNSRSEMNVSTLELGDSALYLCASSRTTGGTYNEQFFGPGTRLTVL.

J is TRBJ1-1 and V is TRBV5-1; D possibly corresponds to TRBD1 (5 bases). Germline CDR1 SGHRS, CDR2 YFSETQ. The CDR3 consists of 14 residues. V was shortened by 3 bases and J by 1 base, with 10 bases between the two germline ends. DNA for the CDR3: TGCGCCAGCAGCTGGGGCAGTCCGAACACTGAAGCTTTCTTT. It translates to CASSWGSPNTEAFF.

The gene calls are TRBV29-1 and TRBJ2-7; 8 bases map to TRBD1. Germline V gene data show CDR1 as SQVTM and CDR2 as ANQGSEA. The length of the CDR3 is 12 residues. The V gene end was trimmed by 5 bases and the J gene end by 3 bases; junction bases not matched to a gene: 3. Here the CDR3 DNA reads TGCAGCGTTAGGGACAGGTACTACGAGCAGTACTTC. Its protein is CSVRDRYYEQYF.

This clone has more than one count but fewer than ten. The CDR3 DNA is TGTGCCTGGAGGATGGGACTAGCGGGACAGGATACGCAGTATTTT. Protein sequence: CAWRMGLAGQDTQYF. J is TRBJ2-3 and V is TRBV30, with 13 bases aligning to TRBD2. Germline V CDR1 and CDR2: GTSNPN, SVGIG (reference sequence). J lost 6 bases, V lost 3 bases, and 6 bases had no gene match. The CDR3 runs to 15 residues. Using reference TRBV30 and TRBJ2-3 for the parts outside the CDR3, the full variable domain is SQTIHQWPATLVQPVGSPLSLECTVEGTSNPNLYWYRQAAGRGLQLLFYSVGIGQISSEVPQNLSASRPQDRQFILSSKKLLLSDSGFYLCAWRMGLAGQDTQYFGPGTRLTVL.

The J gene is TRBJ1-5, the V gene TRBV4-3; D is ambiguous. The CDR3 spans 13 residues. V was pared by 2 bases and J by 6 bases, with 8 bases between. The germline V gene has CDR1 LGHNA and CDR2 YSLEER. As DNA, the CDR3 is TGCGCCAGCAGCCAAAGGGCGGGTCAGCCCCAGCATTTT. Translation gives CASSQRAGQPQHF.

J is TRBJ1-2 and V is TRBV29-1; no definite D call. Germline assignment: CDR1 SQVTM and CDR2 ANQGSEA. The CDR3 totals 12 residues. The V and J ends lost 4 bases and 3 bases respectively, with 9 bases between them. CDR3 DNA sequence: TGCAGCGTTGGCGGGAACCACTATGGCTACACCTTC. This translates into CSVGGNHYGYTF.

This chain links TRBV7-2 with TRBJ2-2; no clear D. Germline CDR1 is SGHTA and CDR2 is FQGNSA. This CDR3 spans 15 amino acids. Trimming cost V 5 bases and J 3 bases, with 13 bases left between them. This CDR3 is CASSLSTRDTGELFF. For the CDR3, the DNA is TGTGCCAGCAGCCTCTCAACGAGAGACACCGGGGAGCTGTTTTTT.

The rearrangement uses TRBV5-6 and TRBJ2-1, with a tentative D call TRBD2 (6 bases). CDR1 and CDR2 from the germline V gene are SGHDT and YYEEEE. Deletions cut 4 bases from V and 2 bases from J, with 22 bases between. This CDR3 has 18 amino acids. CDR3 nucleotide sequence: TGTGCCAGCAGCCGCTTAACCCCTGATGGGAGGACCTACAATGAGCAGTTCTTC. Its translation: CASSRLTPDGRTYNEQFF. The variable domain in full, completed from reference TRBV5-6 and TRBJ2-1, reads DAGVTQSPTHLIKTRGQQVTLRCSPKSGHDTVSWYQQALGQGPQFIFQYYEEEERQRGNFPDRFSGHQFPNYSSELNVNALLLGDSALYLCASSRLTPDGRTYNEQFFGPGTRLTVL.

The V gene is TRBV5-1, the J gene TRBJ1-1; D is unclear. V lost 0 bases and J lost 2, with 8 bases in between. CDR3 length equals 14 residues. In germline, CDR1 is SGHRS, CDR2 YFSETQ. CDR3 protein: CASSLARANTEAFF. Here the CDR3 DNA reads TGCGCCAGCAGCTTGGCTCGGGCCAACACTGAAGCTTTCTTT.

The chain recombines TRBV12-5 with TRBJ2-1, with 11 bases that match TRBD1. V shed 3 bases, J shed 7 bases, and the junction held 5 bases outside the gene matches. The CDR3 is made up of 15 amino acids. The germline gives CDR1 LGHNT, CDR2 FRNRAP. CDR3 residues: CASGFTGDRGNEQFF. The CDR3 bases are TGTGCTAGTGGTTTTACAGGGGACAGGGGGAATGAGCAGTTCTTC.

This chain joins TRBV5-8 and TRBJ2-5, with D possibly being TRBD2 (5 bases). V was shortened by 2 bases and J by 2 bases, with 7 bases between the two germline ends. The germline V gene has CDR1 SGHTS and CDR2 YDEGEE. CDR3 length: 13 residues. CDR3 nucleotide sequence: TGTGCCAGCAGCTTTGGAGGACAAGAGACCCAGTACTTC. Encoded protein: CASSFGGQETQYF.

The chain is built from TRBV6-4 and TRBJ2-7; 8 bases match TRBD1. Germline loops: CDR1 MRHNA, CDR2 SNTAGT. The CDR3 spans 15 residues. V was clipped by 2 bases and J by 4 bases; unmatched bases: 7. CDR3 loop: CASSDPGGVLYEQYF. The CDR3, as DNA: TGTGCCAGCAGTGACCCAGGGGGCGTTTTATACGAGCAGTACTTC.

The V call is TRBV28, the J call TRBJ2-7, with D possibly TRBD2 on 6 matching bases. There are 17 residues in the CDR3. Germline V gives CDR1 MDHEN, CDR2 SYDVKM. V was clipped by 3 bases and J by 4 bases, with 22 bases between them. CDR3 residues: CASSFPTPGTDSYEQYF. The CDR3 DNA reads TGTGCCAGCAGTTTTCCTACCCCAGGGACTGATTCGTACGAGCAGTACTTC.

The chain recombines TRBV18 with TRBJ1-3; perhaps TRBD1 as D (5 bases). Deletions cut 3 bases from V and 0 bases from J, with 12 bases between. CDR1 and CDR2 from the germline V gene are KGHSH and LQKENI. The CDR3 is 16 amino acids. CDR3 in amino acids: CASSPRDSRSGNTIYF. CDR3 in DNA: TGTGCCAGCTCACCCCGGGACTCGCGCTCTGGAAACACCATATATTTT.

The CDR3 nucleotides are TGTGCCACCAGCAGAGAAGGCATGCCCACAGATACGCAGTATTTT. This codes for CATSREGMPTDTQYF. The chain couples TRBV15 to TRBJ2-3; D gene ambiguous. The CDR3 totals 15 residues. Per the germline V gene, CDR1 is LNHNV and CDR2 is YYDKDF (reference sequence). V was cut by 0 bases and J by 2 bases, with 9 bases left in between.

The V call is TRBV15, the J call TRBJ2-3; TRBD2 agrees at 7 bases. V was clipped by 5 bases and J by 5 bases; unmatched bases: 13. The CDR3 covers 16 residues. Looked up from germline, CDR1 is LNHNV and CDR2 is YYDKDF (reference sequence). CDR3 amino acids: CATSLFTGGGGDTQYF. The CDR3 bases are TGTGCCACCAGCCTATTCACGGGAGGCGGGGGAGATACGCAGTATTTT.